Sequencing of this TCR beta chain was carried out in a study of T cells after yellow fever vaccination. TCRdb independently ran MiXCR on the 5' RACE reads; one entry per CDR3 protein. The data hold under 25,000 distinct CDR3 sequences, with 4% to 6% observed a single time. The length of the CDR3 is 15 residues. V shed 4 bases and J 8 bases; nucleotides not matched to a gene: 10. Germline V CDR1 and CDR2: SGHAT, FQNNGV. This clonotype was counted at least ten times. This sequence joins TRBV11-2 and TRBJ1-4; 7 bases match TRBD1. This TCR came from a man aged 18 to 30 who received the YFV17D yellow fever vaccine. The sequenced sample was PBMCs, either bulk or a sorted T-cell subset (CD4+, CD8+, memory, or dextramer-sorted; not recorded which), obtained roughly 46 days after the first yellow fever vaccination. The CDR3: CASSSSGTVLEKLFF. The CDR3 bases are TGTGCCAGCAGCTCATCCGGGACAGTGCTGGAAAAACTGTTTTTT.